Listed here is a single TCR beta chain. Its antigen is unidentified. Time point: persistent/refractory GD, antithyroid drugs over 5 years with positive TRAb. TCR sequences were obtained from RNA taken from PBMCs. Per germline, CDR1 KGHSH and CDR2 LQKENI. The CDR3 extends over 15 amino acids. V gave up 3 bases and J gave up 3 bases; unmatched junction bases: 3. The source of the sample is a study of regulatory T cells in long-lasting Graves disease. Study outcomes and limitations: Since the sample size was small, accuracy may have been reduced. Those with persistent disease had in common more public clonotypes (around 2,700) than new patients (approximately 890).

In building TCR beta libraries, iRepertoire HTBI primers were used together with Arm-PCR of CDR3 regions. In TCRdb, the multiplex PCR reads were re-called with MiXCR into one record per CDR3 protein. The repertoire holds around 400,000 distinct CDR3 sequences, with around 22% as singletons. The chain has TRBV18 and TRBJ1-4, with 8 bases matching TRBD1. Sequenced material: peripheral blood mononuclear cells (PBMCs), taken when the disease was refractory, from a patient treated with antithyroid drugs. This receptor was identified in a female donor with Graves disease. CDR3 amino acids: CASSPGTGPNEKLFF. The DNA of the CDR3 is TGTGCCAGCTCACCGGGGACAGGTCCTAATGAAAAACTGTTTTTT.